The present TCR beta chain was sequenced within a study of Graves' ophthalmopathy and Graves' hyperthyroidism. Broader study findings: In predicting ophthalmopathy progression, the model reached approximately 71% sensitivity and 72.22% specificity. Most thyroid-expanded clonotypes exceeding 0.001 frequency were also found in blood.

Donors with ophthalmopathy: moderate-to-severe activity, CAS ≥3, NOSPECS ≥4, duration under 3 months. Exclusion applied to patients with other autoimmune diseases, uncontrolled infections, pregnancy or lactation. For repertoire sequencing, the TCR beta CDR3 regions were amplified from RNA transcripts. An initial RT-PCR round employing HTBI primers preceded a second-round multiplex PCR. TCRdb used MiXCR to reprocess the multiplex PCR reads, holding one entry per CDR3 protein. The repertoire holds 350,000 to 450,000 distinct CDR3 sequences, with approximately 16% as singletons. As regards this clonotype: Its specificity is unknown.

The TCR was taken from a woman aged 18-29 years with Graves' ophthalmopathy. Sequenced material: peripheral blood.

The CDR3 sequence is CSAPAGTGGNTIYF. CDR3 in DNA: TGCAGTGCGCCTGCCGGGACAGGCGGAAACACCATATATTTT. The chain combines TRBV20-1 with TRBJ1-3; 8 bases map to TRBD1. The V and J ends lost 6 bases and 4 bases, in that order; junction bases with no gene match: 8. The CDR3 runs to 14 residues. Per germline, CDR1 DFQATT and CDR2 SNEGSKA (reference sequence).